Listed below are T cell receptor beta chains from one sample, sequenced in a study of identical twins. TCRdb reanalysed the 5' RACE reads using MiXCR and keeps one entry per CDR3 protein. The sample carries more than 1.5 million distinct CDR3 sequences, about 32% recorded once. The sequenced material came from cord blood. Source of these receptors: a newborn girl in good health. The CDR3 runs from the conserved cysteine through the conserved F or W. The D gene is left open where the match is weak. Clone size is given for some rows only: seen once, a few or many times, or a class if the clone is expanded.

j_call: TRBJ2-7
d_call: -
v_call: TRBV10-3
clone_size: few
cdr3_nt: TGTGCCATCAGTGATCCTAATAGGAGCGAGCAGTACTTC
cdr3_aa: CAISDPNRSEQYF

j_call: TRBJ1-4
d_call: -
v_call: TRBV20-1
clone_size: many
cdr3_nt: TGCAGTGCTAGGGGAGTTGAAAAACTGTTTTTT
cdr3_aa: CSARGVEKLFF

j_call: TRBJ2-7
d_call: TRBD1
v_call: TRBV6-6
clone_size: few
cdr3_nt: TGTGCCAGCAGTTACGGGACAGGGAGATCAAACGAGCAGTACTTC
cdr3_aa: CASSYGTGRSNEQYF

j_call: TRBJ2-3
d_call: -
v_call: TRBV18
clone_size: -
cdr3_nt: TGTGCCAGCTCACCACTAGCCGAGCCGGATACGCAGTATTTT
cdr3_aa: CASSPLAEPDTQYF

j_call: TRBJ1-6
d_call: TRBD1
v_call: TRBV4-2
clone_size: -
cdr3_nt: TGTGCCAGCAGCCAAGGGACAGGGGGCAATAATTCACCCCTCCACTTT
cdr3_aa: CASSQGTGGNNSPLHF

j_call: TRBJ2-1
d_call: TRBD2
v_call: TRBV12-3/TRBV12-4
clone_size: -
cdr3_nt: TGTGCCAGCAGTCCTCGGCGGGGGGAAAGTGAGCAGTTCTTC
cdr3_aa: CASSPRRGESEQFF

j_call: TRBJ2-7
d_call: -
v_call: TRBV3-1
clone_size: -
cdr3_nt: TGTGCCAGCAGCCACCTCGGGCCTCGAGGGACCGAGCAGTACTTC
cdr3_aa: CASSHLGPRGTEQYF

j_call: TRBJ2-1
d_call: -
v_call: TRBV6-5
clone_size: -
cdr3_nt: TGTGCCAGCAGTTACTCACTATACAATGAGCAGTTCTTC
cdr3_aa: CASSYSLYNEQFF

j_call: TRBJ1-5
d_call: TRBD1
v_call: TRBV20-1
clone_size: -
cdr3_nt: TGCAGTGCTAGGGCGAACAGGGGAGTGGGCAATCAGCCCCAGCATTTT
cdr3_aa: CSARANRGVGNQPQHF

j_call: TRBJ1-2
d_call: -
v_call: TRBV13
clone_size: few
cdr3_nt: TGTGCCAGCAGCTTAGAGGGGGAGGCCGACTATGGCTACACCTTC
cdr3_aa: CASSLEGEADYGYTF

j_call: TRBJ2-1
d_call: -
v_call: TRBV28
clone_size: few
cdr3_nt: TGTGCCAGCAGGCTACCAGCCGGACTGAGCTCCTACAATGAGCAGTTCTTC
cdr3_aa: CASRLPAGLSSYNEQFF

j_call: TRBJ2-7
d_call: TRBD1
v_call: TRBV28
clone_size: -
cdr3_nt: TGTGCCAGCAGAGGCCGGGACAGGGCGCTTTACGAGCAGTACTTC
cdr3_aa: CASRGRDRALYEQYF

j_call: TRBJ2-7
d_call: -
v_call: TRBV20-1
clone_size: -
cdr3_nt: TGCAGTGCTAGTGGGCACAACCCCCTCTCCTACGAGCAGTACTTC
cdr3_aa: CSASGHNPLSYEQYF

j_call: TRBJ2-3
d_call: -
v_call: TRBV20-1
clone_size: -
cdr3_nt: TGCAGTGCTAGAGTAGAGGGGGACTACTATACAGATACGCAGTATTTT
cdr3_aa: CSARVEGDYYTDTQYF

j_call: TRBJ2-3
d_call: -
v_call: TRBV15
clone_size: few
cdr3_nt: TGTGCCACCAGCAGTCGGCTCACAGATACGCAGTATTTT
cdr3_aa: CATSSRLTDTQYF

j_call: TRBJ2-5
d_call: -
v_call: TRBV20-1
clone_size: -
cdr3_nt: TGCAGTGCTAGAGATTCCCACCAAGAGACCCAGTACTTC
cdr3_aa: CSARDSHQETQYF

j_call: TRBJ2-1
d_call: TRBD1
v_call: TRBV20-1
clone_size: -
cdr3_nt: TGCAGTGCTCCGGGCCCTAGCAGGGGGCCTTACAATGAGCAGTTCTTC
cdr3_aa: CSAPGPSRGPYNEQFF

j_call: TRBJ2-1
d_call: TRBD2
v_call: TRBV5-1
clone_size: few
cdr3_nt: TGCGCCAGCAGCTTGGATCTGACTAGCGGGGGCAGCCCTTGGGGGAATGAGCAGTTCTTC
cdr3_aa: CASSLDLTSGGSPWGNEQFF

j_call: TRBJ2-7
d_call: TRBD2
v_call: TRBV20-1
clone_size: few
cdr3_nt: TGCAGTGCCAGGGATAGCGGGAAGGGTTCCTACGAGCAGTACTTC
cdr3_aa: CSARDSGKGSYEQYF

j_call: TRBJ2-1
d_call: -
v_call: TRBV6-1
clone_size: -
cdr3_nt: TGTGCCAGCAGTGAGGCAATCGGGGCAGGGTTGTTCTTC
cdr3_aa: CASSEAIGAGLFF

j_call: TRBJ1-1
d_call: -
v_call: TRBV11-2
clone_size: -
cdr3_nt: TGTGCCAGCAGCTTAACCCTAGGGAGGACTGAAGCTTTCTTT
cdr3_aa: CASSLTLGRTEAFF

j_call: TRBJ2-7
d_call: -
v_call: TRBV28
clone_size: once
cdr3_nt: TGTGCCAGCAGCCCAATACGGCAGTCCTACGAGCAGTACTTC
cdr3_aa: CASSPIRQSYEQYF

j_call: TRBJ2-1
d_call: TRBD2
v_call: TRBV29-1
clone_size: -
cdr3_nt: TGCAGCACCACTAGCGGGAGCTTATACAATGAGCAGTTCTTC
cdr3_aa: CSTTSGSLYNEQFF

j_call: TRBJ2-3
d_call: -
v_call: TRBV2
clone_size: few
cdr3_nt: TGTGCCAGCAGTGATCCCCGACTAGGGAGCACAGATACGCAGTATTTT
cdr3_aa: CASSDPRLGSTDTQYF

j_call: TRBJ2-7
d_call: TRBD1
v_call: TRBV25-1
clone_size: many
cdr3_nt: TGTGCCAGCAGTGCGGGACAGGGATCCTACGAGCAGTACTTC
cdr3_aa: CASSAGQGSYEQYF

j_call: TRBJ2-7
d_call: TRBD2
v_call: TRBV7-2
clone_size: -
cdr3_nt: TGTGCCAGCAGCCCGACTAGCGGGAGAGCTCGATTCTCATACGAGCAGTACTTC
cdr3_aa: CASSPTSGRARFSYEQYF

j_call: TRBJ2-7
d_call: TRBD2
v_call: TRBV2
clone_size: -
cdr3_nt: TGTGCCAGCAGTGAGGCGACTAGCGGGTTCTACGAGCAGTACTTC
cdr3_aa: CASSEATSGFYEQYF

j_call: TRBJ1-6
d_call: -
v_call: TRBV5-6
clone_size: few
cdr3_nt: TGTGCCAGCAGCTTGCAAGGGATCTCACCCCTCCACTTT
cdr3_aa: CASSLQGISPLHF

j_call: TRBJ1-5
d_call: TRBD1
v_call: TRBV2
clone_size: -
cdr3_nt: TGTGCCAGCAGGGACAGGGAGGGGCAGCCCCAGCATTTT
cdr3_aa: CASRDREGQPQHF

j_call: TRBJ2-4
d_call: -
v_call: TRBV3-1
clone_size: -
cdr3_nt: TGTGCCAGCAGCCACGGCAGAGACCAGCAGTACTTC
cdr3_aa: CASSHGRDQQYF

j_call: TRBJ2-1
d_call: -
v_call: TRBV29-1
clone_size: few
cdr3_nt: TGCAGCGTGAGTGATGAGCAGTTCTTC
cdr3_aa: CSVSDEQFF

j_call: TRBJ2-7
d_call: -
v_call: TRBV11-1
clone_size: many
cdr3_nt: TGTGCCAGCAGCTTAGCGACAACCTACGAGCAGTACTTC
cdr3_aa: CASSLATTYEQYF

j_call: TRBJ1-5
d_call: TRBD1
v_call: TRBV4-2
clone_size: many
cdr3_nt: TGTGCCAGCAGCCATACAGGGGACAGCAATCAGCCCCAGCATTTT
cdr3_aa: CASSHTGDSNQPQHF

j_call: TRBJ1-4
d_call: TRBD1
v_call: TRBV7-9
clone_size: few
cdr3_nt: TGTGCCAGCAGCCTCTCACAGGGGGTAAATGAAAAACTGTTTTTT
cdr3_aa: CASSLSQGVNEKLFF

j_call: TRBJ2-1
d_call: -
v_call: TRBV10-3
clone_size: -
cdr3_nt: TGTGCCATCAGCTCCTATCCGGCCAATGAGCAGTTCTTC
cdr3_aa: CAISSYPANEQFF

j_call: TRBJ2-5
d_call: TRBD2
v_call: TRBV7-2
clone_size: once
cdr3_nt: TGTGCCAGCAGCGGGACTAGCGGGGGTGGGGTGGAGACCCAGTACTTC
cdr3_aa: CASSGTSGGGVETQYF

j_call: TRBJ1-5
d_call: -
v_call: TRBV5-1
clone_size: -
cdr3_nt: TGCGCCAGCAGTCAGACACCTTCTAGCAATCAGCCCCAGCATTTT
cdr3_aa: CASSQTPSSNQPQHF

j_call: TRBJ2-1
d_call: -
v_call: TRBV7-9
clone_size: -
cdr3_nt: TGTGCCAGCCACATTAAGGGGGGCACGGGGAATGAGCAGTTCTTC
cdr3_aa: CASHIKGGTGNEQFF

j_call: TRBJ2-5
d_call: TRBD2
v_call: TRBV7-9
clone_size: few
cdr3_nt: TGTGCCAGCAGCCGGCTGGCTAGCGGGAACCAAGAGACCCAGTACTTC
cdr3_aa: CASSRLASGNQETQYF

j_call: TRBJ2-7
d_call: -
v_call: TRBV28
clone_size: few
cdr3_nt: TGTGCCAGCAGTTTATGGGACGGCGGGTCCTACGAGCAGTACTTC
cdr3_aa: CASSLWDGGSYEQYF

j_call: TRBJ1-2
d_call: -
v_call: TRBV12-3/TRBV12-4
clone_size: few
cdr3_nt: TGTGCCAGCAGTTTAATCGCGGGGGGCATGAACTATGGCTACACCTTC
cdr3_aa: CASSLIAGGMNYGYTF

j_call: TRBJ2-3
d_call: -
v_call: TRBV12-5
clone_size: -
cdr3_nt: TGTGCTAGTGGTTTGCGGGCAGATACGCAGTATTTT
cdr3_aa: CASGLRADTQYF

j_call: TRBJ2-3
d_call: -
v_call: TRBV20-1
clone_size: -
cdr3_nt: TGCAGTGCTAGCTGGCCCCAGACCACTAGCACAGATACGCAGTATTTT
cdr3_aa: CSASWPQTTSTDTQYF

j_call: TRBJ1-2
d_call: -
v_call: TRBV6-1
clone_size: -
cdr3_nt: TGTGCCAGCGGCTCGGACACCTCCTATGGGGGCTACACCTTC
cdr3_aa: CASGSDTSYGGYTF

j_call: TRBJ1-1
d_call: -
v_call: TRBV20-1
clone_size: -
cdr3_nt: TGCAGTGCCGGGGTACAGGGAAACACTGAAGCTTTCTTT
cdr3_aa: CSAGVQGNTEAFF

j_call: TRBJ1-1
d_call: TRBD1
v_call: TRBV10-3
clone_size: -
cdr3_nt: TGTGCCATCAGTGAGCCGACAGGGGGCTTGGAAAGGACTGAAGCTTTCTTT
cdr3_aa: CAISEPTGGLERTEAFF

j_call: TRBJ1-2
d_call: TRBD1
v_call: TRBV20-1
clone_size: -
cdr3_nt: TGCAGTGCTAGAGATTGGGGACAGGGTGGAGGCTACACCTTC
cdr3_aa: CSARDWGQGGGYTF

j_call: TRBJ2-2
d_call: TRBD2
v_call: TRBV7-2
clone_size: once
cdr3_nt: TGTGCCAGCAGCTTAGTGGGAGCGGGGGGGAACACCGGGGAGCTGTTTTTT
cdr3_aa: CASSLVGAGGNTGELFF

j_call: TRBJ1-2
d_call: -
v_call: TRBV7-2
clone_size: few
cdr3_nt: TGTGCCAGCAGCTTAGCCGGGAACAGGGAGGTCTATGGCTACACCTTC
cdr3_aa: CASSLAGNREVYGYTF

j_call: TRBJ2-7
d_call: -
v_call: TRBV12-3/TRBV12-4
clone_size: many
cdr3_nt: TGTGCCAGCAGTACCCGAACCTACGAGCAGTACTTC
cdr3_aa: CASSTRTYEQYF

j_call: TRBJ2-7
d_call: -
v_call: TRBV7-9
clone_size: -
cdr3_nt: TGTGCCAGCGCCAAATGGGGGCAAGTTTACAATGAGCAGTACTTC
cdr3_aa: CASAKWGQVYNEQYF

j_call: TRBJ2-7
d_call: -
v_call: TRBV11-2
clone_size: -
cdr3_nt: TGTGCCAGCAGCTTAGGGTATATAGGGGGATCCTACGAGCAGTACTTC
cdr3_aa: CASSLGYIGGSYEQYF

j_call: TRBJ1-5
d_call: -
v_call: TRBV20-1
clone_size: -
cdr3_nt: TGCAGTGCTAGAAGGGTGGGGACACTTAGCAATCAGCCCCAGCATTTT
cdr3_aa: CSARRVGTLSNQPQHF

j_call: TRBJ1-2
d_call: TRBD1
v_call: TRBV5-1
clone_size: few
cdr3_nt: TGCGCCAGCAGCTTGGGGACAGGGATCGATGGCTACACCTTC
cdr3_aa: CASSLGTGIDGYTF

j_call: TRBJ2-4
d_call: -
v_call: TRBV12-3/TRBV12-4
clone_size: -
cdr3_nt: TGTGCCAGCAGTGACCCGAGGTGGCTAGCCAAAAACATTCAGTACTTC
cdr3_aa: CASSDPRWLAKNIQYF

j_call: TRBJ1-2
d_call: -
v_call: TRBV9
clone_size: -
cdr3_nt: TGTGCCAACAGCGTATACGGACCTCAGAGTTGGGGCTACACCTTC
cdr3_aa: CANSVYGPQSWGYTF